The entry that follows covers one T cell receptor (beta chain) sequence. This specimen comes from a study of T cells in Graves' hyperthyroidism and ophthalmopathy. In germline, CDR1 is MGHDK, CDR2 SYGVNS. Trimming cost V 1 base and J 7 bases; bases outside gene matches: 14. The CDR3 loop spans 18 amino acids. Amplification of TCR beta CDR3 regions used RNA as the template. The HTBI primer set served for first-round RT-PCR of the TCR CDR3. TCRdb reprocessed the multiplex PCR reads with MiXCR, giving one entry per CDR3 protein. Here the sample spans over 350,000 distinct CDR3 sequences, more than 12% being singletons.

The receptor's source is a man between 45 and 60 years old with Graves' ophthalmopathy. Sequences were obtained from blood. The chain employs TRBV25-1 and TRBJ2-1; 9 bases fit TRBD2. CDR3 coding DNA: TGTGCCAGCAGTGAATTCGGCGGGCGGGAGGGGAAAAAAAATGAGCAGTTCTTC. Protein sequence: CASSEFGGREGKKNEQFF.